This TCR beta chain was retrieved from a study of blood T cell repertoires in COVID-19. Study in general: Sites across the United States, Italy and Spain contributed samples from acute and convalescent COVID-19. PBMCs, B-cell-depleted T cells, or T cells provided the cDNA or gDNA that made up the material.

The table came from immunoSEQ multiplex PCR; TCRdb's copy has only in-frame clones and leaves some out. This sample carries about 73,000 clones, over 65% of them seen once, and the ten largest clones take around 4.1%. This clone was detected only once. Sequencing was carried out using peripheral blood. The TCR comes from a woman aged 60-70 years with acute or convalescent COVID-19.

This CDR3 reads CASSRGESTVSYEQYF. The CDR3, as DNA: TGTGCCAGCTCACGGGGGGAATCGACAGTCTCCTACGAGCAGTACTTC. This chain uses TRBV18 with TRBJ2-7, with a possible D match to TRBD2 (6 bases). The germline gives CDR1 KGHSH, CDR2 LQKENI. The ends were cut back, 4 bases at V and 0 bases at J, with 16 bases in the middle. CDR3 size: 16 residues.